A single sample is the source of the 10 T cell receptor beta chains below, sequenced in a study of shared clonotypes between healthy human individuals. Clones were read by immunoSEQ multiplex PCR, and TCRdb kept only the in-frame ones, dropping some. The sample lists over a million clones; roughly 97% were seen once. The sequencing input was naive CD4+ T cells sorted from blood. Subset: CD45RA+ positively selected. These receptors originate from a man younger than 45 in good health.

The chain carries TRBV19 and TRBJ1-4, with D possibly TRBD1 on 5 matching bases. This CDR3 region has 15 residues. Germline V CDR1 and CDR2: LNHDA, SQIVND (reference sequence). V was shortened by 6 bases and J by 0 bases, with 11 bases between the two germline ends. The CDR3 DNA follows: TGTGCCAGTAGAAGGGACTTTGCAACTAATGAAAAACTGTTTTTT. It is translated as CASRRDFATNEKLFF.

This clone is a singleton in its sample. The rearrangement links TRBV5-4 to TRBJ2-7; 8 positions match TRBD2. V shed 4 bases and J 4 bases; nucleotides not matched to a gene: 10. In germline, CDR1 is SGHNT, CDR2 YYREEE (reference sequence). CDR3 size: 15 residues. CDR3 residues: CASSPETGGGYEQYF. The CDR3 region has the DNA TGTGCCAGCAGCCCCGAGACAGGCGGGGGGTACGAGCAGTACTTC. The full variable domain, its missing parts supplied by reference TRBV5-4 and TRBJ2-7, is ETGVTQSPTHLIKTRGQQVTLRCSSQSGHNTVSWYQQALGQGPQFIFQYYREEENGRGNFPPRFSGLQFPNYSSELNVNALELDDSALYLCASSPETGGGYEQYFGPGTRLTVT.

The V call is TRBV5-1, the J call TRBJ2-2; tentative D call: TRBD1 (5 bases). Trimming took off 2 bases at V and 6 bases at J, with 14 bases between the two ends. Germline V gene sequence: CDR1 SGHRS, CDR2 YFSETQ. The CDR3 is made up of 15 amino acids. CDR3 in DNA: TGCGCCAGCAGCTTTCTACCACAGGTCTCCGGGGAGCTGTTTTTT. It yields the protein CASSFLPQVSGELFF.

The chain's CDR3 is CSVVGGYTDTQYF. CDR3 nucleotides: TGCAGCGTCGTAGGGGGTTACACAGATACGCAGTATTTT. The chain has TRBV29-1 and TRBJ2-3; tentatively, D is TRBD1 (6 bases). CDR3 length: 13 amino acids. Trimming stripped 6 bases from V and 2 bases from J, with 12 bases between. CDR1 and CDR2 (germline): SQVTM, ANQGSEA.

This clone showed up just once. The chain carries TRBV4-3 and TRBJ2-3; the match to TRBD2 covers 9 bases. The CDR3 covers 15 residues. The V gene's germline CDR1 is LGHNA and CDR2 YSLEER. Trimming at V came to 3 bases and at J to 3 bases, leaving 4 bases not matched to a gene. The CDR3 coding sequence is TGCGCCAGCAGCCAGGAACTAGCGGGTACAGATACGCAGTATTTT. It translates to CASSQELAGTDTQYF.

The chain uses TRBV7-2 and TRBJ1-5; 9 nucleotides line up with TRBD1. The CDR3 is 15 amino acids. V trimming: 3 bases; J trimming: 4 bases; junction bases outside the gene matches: 4. The germline CDR1 and CDR2 sequences are SGHTA and FQGNSA. The CDR3 DNA follows: TGTGCCAGCAGCTTTGGGACAGGGCGAAATCAGCCCCAGCATTTT. Its translation is CASSFGTGRNQPQHF.

The chain couples TRBV7-2 to TRBJ2-5; D might be TRBD1 (5 bases). Germline CDR1 SGHTA, CDR2 FQGNSA. The ends were cut back, 2 bases at V and 4 bases at J, with 11 bases in the middle. The CDR3 sequence is 14 residues long. The CDR3, as DNA: TGTGCCAGCAGCTTAAACCCAGGGCCAGAGACCCAGTACTTC. This codes for CASSLNPGPETQYF.

This sequence joins TRBV15 and TRBJ2-1; D might be TRBD1 or TRBD2, each matching 5 bases. The length of the CDR3 is 16 residues. Germline V gene data show CDR1 as LNHNV and CDR2 as YYDKDF (reference sequence). V was shortened by 3 bases and J by 4 bases, with 16 bases between the two germline ends. The CDR3 nucleotides read TGTGCCACCAGCAGTGACCCGGGACCAAGGTACAATGAGCAGTTCTTC. It yields the protein CATSSDPGPRYNEQFF.

The rearrangement joins TRBV10-3 to TRBJ2-2; TRBD1 matches at 9 bases. Germline V gives CDR1 ENHRY, CDR2 SYGVKD. Trimming removed 4 bases from V and 3 bases from J; junction bases left unmatched: 18. The CDR3 extends over 20 amino acids. The CDR3 nucleotides read TGTGCCATCAGTGGTTACCGGGACAGGGATCGGGATAGTCACACCGGGGAGCTGTTTTTT. Its protein is CAISGYRDRDRDSHTGELFF.

The chain has TRBV18 and TRBJ1-2, with D possibly being TRBD1 (5 bases). Trimming took off 3 bases at V and 2 bases at J, with 10 bases between the two ends. The CDR3 runs to 14 residues. Looked up from germline, CDR1 is KGHSH and CDR2 is LQKENI. The CDR3 DNA sequence: TGTGCCAGCTCACCCTCAGGGACGAACTATGGCTACACCTTC. Its protein product is CASSPSGTNYGYTF.